A single sample gave rise to the 20 T cell receptor beta chains below, sequenced in a study of prognosis after radiotherapy for stage I lung cancer. The genomic DNA TCR beta CDR3 region underwent two rounds of multiplex PCR. First-round PCR, the initial amplification, used primers specific to each TRBV and TRBJ gene. TCRdb reprocessed the multiplex PCR reads with MiXCR, giving one entry per CDR3 protein. The sample carries around 23,000 distinct CDR3 sequences, 43% recorded once. The sample consisted of PBMCs, taken before or after stereotactic body radiation therapy (not recorded which). These receptors came from a donor over 45 with non-small cell lung cancer.

In its sample, this clonotype is medium-sized. CDR3 protein: CASSFGQGAGEQYF. The CDR3 DNA reads TGTGCCAGCAGCTTTGGACAGGGGGCGGGGGAGCAGTACTTC. The chain uses TRBV7-8 and TRBJ2-7; 11 nucleotides align to TRBD1. CDR1 and CDR2 (germline): SGHVS, FQNEAQ. V gave up 3 bases and J gave up 7 bases; unmatched junction bases: 5. The CDR3 contains 14 residues.

This clonotype was seen a few times. A far larger clone is one base from this, pointing to a likely read error. The rearrangement links TRBV24-1 to TRBJ1-5; D is undetermined. V lost 4 bases, J lost 9 bases, and 18 bases lay in between. Germline CDR1 is KGHDR and CDR2 is SFDVKD. The CDR3 has 15 amino acids. CDR3: CATSEDDQPRRPQHF. For the CDR3, the DNA is TGTGCCACCAGTGAAGATGACCAACCCAGGCGGCCCCAGCATTTT.

V is TRBV24-1 and J is TRBJ1-2, with D hard to call. V lost 7 bases to trimming and J lost 2 bases, with 13 bases between them. The CDR3 spans 14 residues. Germline V gene lookup returns CDR1 KGHDR and CDR2 SFDVKD. CDR3: CATSGRVMNYGYTF. CDR3 sequence (DNA): TGTGCCACCAGCGGGCGGGTTATGAACTATGGCTACACCTTC.

The rearrangement links TRBV6-2 or TRBV6-3 to TRBJ2-3; D is perhaps TRBD2 (6 bases). This CDR3 has 13 residues. Trimming left V 9 bases short and J 6 bases short, with 16 bases between. CDR1 MNHEY and CDR2 SVGEGT come from the germline V gene. CDR3 in DNA: TGTGCCAGAGTTGGCGGGGTCTTGGATACGCAGTATTTT. Protein: CARVGGVLDTQYF.

Details on this clonotype: One base separates it from a far larger clone, so it is likely a read error. This chain connects TRBV6-6 to TRBJ2-6; D unclear. CDR1 and CDR2 from the germline V gene are MNHNY and SVGAGI (reference sequence). CDR3 length: 17 amino acids. The CDR3 bases are TGTGCCATCAGTGTGACAAATTACCTCTCTGGGGCCAACGTCCTGACTTTC. It yields the protein CAISVTNYLSGANVLTF.

This clonotype has more than one count but fewer than ten. The chain uses TRBV12-3 or TRBV12-4 and TRBJ1-1; D is unclear. This CDR3 is built from 14 residues. V lost 4 bases to trimming and J lost 5 bases, with 14 bases between them. The CDR3 reads CASSSIDVRTEAFF. CDR3 nucleotides: TGTGCCAGCAGTTCTATTGATGTGCGAACTGAAGCTTTCTTT.

In this sample, this clonotype turned up many times. V is TRBV28 and J is TRBJ1-4; 7 nucleotides match TRBD1. The CDR3 spans 16 residues. Trimming took 3 bases from V and 5 from J; bases not matched to a gene: 9. In germline, CDR1 is MDHEN, CDR2 SYDVKM. The CDR3 loop is CASSFIGRQGNEKLFF. DNA for the CDR3: TGTGCCAGCAGTTTCATAGGTCGACAGGGCAATGAAAAACTGTTTTTT.

This chain joins TRBV7-9 and TRBJ2-2; unclear D gene. The length of the CDR3 is 13 residues. CDR1 and CDR2 (germline): SEHNR, FQNEAQ (reference sequence). V was shortened by 2 bases and J by 6 bases, with 7 bases between the two germline ends. The CDR3 DNA follows: TGTGCCAGCAGCTTATTTCCACCCGGGGAGCTGTTTTTT. Protein sequence: CASSLFPPGELFF.

The chain carries TRBV20-1 and TRBJ2-7, with a tentative D call TRBD2 (6 bases). CDR1 is DFQATT, CDR2 SNEGSKA, per germline (reference sequence). The CDR3 has 14 amino acids. V dropped 0 bases and J dropped 4 bases, with 13 bases sitting between them. CDR3 sequence: CSARDRDFLYEQYF. CDR3 sequence (DNA): TGCAGTGCTAGAGATCGGGACTTTCTTTACGAGCAGTACTTC.

A remark on this clonotype: A read error may account for a junction end that differs from germline. The chain combines TRBV6-5 with TRBJ2-7; D gene uncertain. CDR3 length equals 15 residues. In germline, CDR1 is MNHEY, CDR2 SVGAGI. CDR3 protein: CASSYVTDMLYDQYF. Here the CDR3 DNA reads TGTGCCAGCAGTTACGTCACCGACATGCTTTACGATCAGTACTTC.

This clonotype was picked up one time. The junction departs from germline at one end; a sequencing error may be responsible. V gene TRBV12-3 or TRBV12-4 combines with J gene TRBJ2-1; 13 bases fit TRBD2. This CDR3 comprises 15 residues. The CDR3 sequence: CTSSTPGLAGQEQFF. In DNA form, the CDR3 reads TGTACCAGCAGTACCCCGGGACTAGCGGGACAAGAGCAGTTCTTC.

There are many counts of this clonotype. This CDR3 reads CASSVDSFTDTQYF. The CDR3 DNA reads as TGTGCCAGCAGCGTAGACAGCTTCACAGATACGCAGTATTTT. This rearrangement joins TRBV9 to TRBJ2-3; D remains ambiguous. V lost 0 bases and J lost 2, with 7 bases in between. The CDR3 consists of 14 residues. Germline-derived CDR1 and CDR2 are SGDLS and YYNGEE.

About this clonotype: This likely stems from a read error, as it lies one base from a far larger clone. The rearrangement links TRBV7-9 to TRBJ2-2; D uncertain. CDR3 length: 13 residues. CDR1 is SEHNR, CDR2 FQNEAQ, per germline (reference sequence). V was clipped by 6 bases and J by 1 base, with 6 bases between them. CDR3: CASRLRNTGELFF. In DNA form, the CDR3 reads TGTGCCAGCAGATTAAGGAACACCGGGGAGCTGTTTTTT.

This rearrangement joins TRBV7-2 to TRBJ2-3; TRBD2 aligns across 10 bases. CDR1 is SGHTA, CDR2 FQGNSA, per germline. The CDR3 covers 16 residues. J was trimmed by 5 bases and V by 4 bases; bases with no gene match: 9. CDR3: CASSSALAGVGDTQYF. The CDR3 DNA reads TGTGCCAGCAGCTCCGCCCTAGCGGGAGTCGGAGATACGCAGTATTTT.

The V and J genes are TRBV6-1 and TRBJ2-1; D is ambiguous. The germline V and J ends were trimmed by 8 bases and 6 bases, with 20 bases remaining between them. Per germline, CDR1 MNHNS and CDR2 SASEGT. This CDR3 has 15 residues. CDR3 loop: CASHLAGSWGNEQFF. CDR3 DNA: TGTGCCAGCCACCTTGCCGGTAGTTGGGGCAATGAGCAGTTCTTC.

The chain joins TRBV6-2 or TRBV6-3 to TRBJ2-7; D remains unclear. This CDR3 is 15 amino acids long. The germline CDR1 and CDR2 sequences are MNHEY and SVGEGT. Trimming removed 0 bases from V and 0 bases from J, with 9 bases in between. The DNA for the CDR3 is TGTGCCAGCAGTTACTCGCGCCGGTCCTCCTACGAGCAGTACTTC. Its protein product is CASSYSRRSSYEQYF.

This sequence joins TRBV7-9 and TRBJ1-2; no reliable D call. Between the trimmed V and J ends, which lost 3 bases and 0 bases, there was a span of 5 bases. CDR3 length: 13 residues. The germline gives CDR1 SEHNR, CDR2 FQNEAQ (reference sequence). CDR3 coding DNA: TGTGCCAGCAGCTTCGGGACTAACTATGGCTACACCTTC. As protein: CASSFGTNYGYTF.

Comment on this clonotype: A far larger clone is a single base away, which makes a read error likely. This chain connects TRBV12-3 or TRBV12-4 to TRBJ2-2; 9 bases map to TRBD1. CDR3 size: 14 residues. The CDR3 protein is CVSRTGGAAGELFF. The CDR3 region has the DNA TGTGTCAGTAGAACAGGGGGCGCCGCCGGGGAGCTGTTTTTT.

Note on this clonotype: The junction differs from germline at one of its ends, possibly a read error. The chain employs TRBV12-3 or TRBV12-4 and TRBJ1-5; D possibly corresponds to TRBD1 (5 bases). The CDR3 loop spans 15 amino acids. CDR3 amino acids: CASSQVHRGNQPQNF. As DNA, the CDR3 is TGTGCCAGCAGCCAGGTGCACCGGGGCAATCAGCCCCAGAATTTT.

This clonotype is labeled as medium-sized. V gene TRBV15 combines with J gene TRBJ1-2; D gene ambiguous. Trimming cost V 0 bases and J 4 bases, with 3 bases left between them. Germline V gene data show CDR1 as LNHNV and CDR2 as YYDKDF (reference sequence). The CDR3 extends over 12 amino acids. CDR3 sequence reads: CATSRDGYGYTF. As DNA, the CDR3 is TGTGCCACCAGCAGAGACGGCTATGGCTACACCTTC.